Following are 5 T cell receptor beta chains from one sample sequenced in a study of cytomegalovirus exposure and HLA in healthy donors. Researchers ran the PCR with 60 Vbeta and 13 Jbeta primers. The repertoire was sequenced with immunoSEQ multiplex PCR; TCRdb's copy has only in-frame clones and lacks some. Of around 280,000 clones listed, around 90% are singletons. Specimen: PBMCs. These receptor sequences come from a young woman in good health and CMV-seronegative.

V and J are TRBV4-1 and TRBJ2-3; 14 bases align to TRBD2. The CDR3 loop spans 17 amino acids. Germline V lookup: CDR1 MGHRA, CDR2 YSYEKL. J was trimmed by 1 base and V by 6 bases; bases with no gene match: 6. DNA for the CDR3: TGCGCCAGCAGACTCCTGGGACTAGCGGGGGGCACAGATACGCAGTATTTT. Translation gives CASRLLGLAGGTDTQYF.

In regard to this clone: Sequence at one end of the junction differs from germline and may be a read error. The chain combines TRBV7-9 with TRBJ1-2, with 7 bases that match TRBD1. Germline CDR1 SEHNR, CDR2 FQNEAQ (reference sequence). The CDR3 is 14 residues long. The CDR3 DNA is TGTTCCAGCAGCCAAAGCCGAACAGGGGATGGCTACACCTTC. It yields the protein CSSSQSRTGDGYTF.

The chain uses TRBV7-9 and TRBJ2-1, with a possible D match to TRBD2 (7 bases). The germline V and J ends were trimmed by 5 bases and 2 bases, with 16 bases remaining between them. This CDR3 contains 16 residues. In germline, CDR1 is SEHNR, CDR2 FQNEAQ (reference sequence). CDR3 coding DNA: TGTGCCAGCAGCCGACGCGGGGGCGATCCCTACAATGAGCAGTTCTTC. Encoded protein: CASSRRGGDPYNEQFF.

The V call is TRBV6-1, the J call TRBJ1-2; 9 bases fit TRBD1. In germline, CDR1 is MNHNS, CDR2 SASEGT. The V segment lost 2 bases and the J segment 8 bases; nucleotides outside the gene matches: 21. CDR3 length: 19 amino acids. The CDR3 DNA sequence: TGTGCCAGCAGTGAACCCCAGGAGCGCGGGACAGGGATGAAGGGGGGCTACACCTTC. Encoded protein: CASSEPQERGTGMKGGYTF.

Only one count was recorded for this clone. CDR3 region: CASSQGAGTGYGYTF. The CDR3 coding sequence is TGCGCCAGCAGCCAAGGAGCCGGGACAGGGTATGGCTACACCTTC. This chain connects TRBV4-1 to TRBJ1-2; 9 bases match TRBD1. Germline V gene data show CDR1 as MGHRA and CDR2 as YSYEKL. J gave up 5 bases and V 1 base, and 5 bases lay outside the gene matches. The CDR3 runs to 15 residues.